These 22 T cell receptor beta chains share one sample of origin, sequenced in a study of T cell responses to AZD1222 COVID-19 vaccine (dated by TCRdb to 2020 to 2022). The library relied on the immunoSEQ multiplex PCR assay. In TCRdb, the immuneACCESS table is reduced to in-frame sequences with V and J assigned. These tables do not hold every clone; where another copy was compared, an unresolved V gene accounts for under half, and the others remain unexplained. This sample is represented by over 95,000 clones; approximately 90% of them were singletons. The top ten constitute roughly 4.5% of the sample. The sample's time point label, decoded: baseline before first vaccination. The sequenced sample was peripheral blood, obtained on day 0 of AZD1222 vaccination. These receptor sequences come from an adult in good health.

This clone was found once. V is TRBV4-3 and J is TRBJ2-5, with a tentative D call TRBD1 (6 bases). Germline CDR1 LGHNA, CDR2 YSLEER. The CDR3 length is 14 residues. V was trimmed by 5 bases and J by 0 bases, leaving 10 bases between them. The CDR3 region is CASSLQGYQETQYF. The CDR3 bases are TGCGCCAGCAGCTTACAGGGTTACCAAGAGACCCAGTACTTC.

The chain employs TRBV4-3 and TRBJ1-4, with D possibly being TRBD1 (5 bases). Germline V gene sequence: CDR1 LGHNA, CDR2 YSLEER. This CDR3 region has 14 residues. Trimming shortened V by 0 bases and J by 8 bases, and 10 bases separated the two germline ends. The CDR3 is CASSQEGGDEKLFF. The CDR3 DNA follows: TGCGCCAGCAGCCAAGAGGGAGGGGACGAAAAACTGTTTTTT.

The CDR3 loop reads CASSLSGRDTEAFF. The CDR3 DNA reads as TGTGCCAGCAGTTTATCGGGCAGGGACACTGAAGCTTTCTTT. The V call is TRBV27, the J call TRBJ1-1, with D perhaps matching TRBD1 (5 bases). Germline V CDR1 and CDR2: MNHEY, SMNVEV (reference sequence). The CDR3 spans 14 residues. V was pared by 0 bases and J by 3 bases, with 8 bases between.

V usage is TRBV7-2 and J usage is TRBJ1-5; no definite D call. The CDR3 has 14 amino acids. Germline loops: CDR1 SGHTA, CDR2 FQGNSA. V was trimmed by 2 bases and J by 2 bases, leaving 7 bases between them. The CDR3 is CASSLWEGNQPQHF. In DNA, the CDR3 is TGTGCCAGCAGCTTATGGGAGGGCAATCAGCCCCAGCATTTT.

This clone was counted a single time. J is TRBJ1-1 and V is TRBV7-2, with a weak D call TRBD1 (6 bases). This CDR3 comprises 14 residues. Germline V lookup: CDR1 SGHTA, CDR2 FQGNSA. V lost 4 bases and J 5 bases, leaving 14 bases between the germline ends. The CDR3, as DNA: TGTGCCAGCAGCTCCACTTACCAGGGGACTGAAGCTTTCTTT. This translates into CASSSTYQGTEAFF.

The chain recombines TRBV27 with TRBJ2-7, with TRBD2 as a possible D gene (6 bases). Germline V gives CDR1 MNHEY, CDR2 SMNVEV (reference sequence). The V end was cut by 7 bases, the J end by 3 bases, with 19 bases between. This CDR3 region has 15 residues. The CDR3, as DNA: TGTGCCAGCACTCCTGGACTATCCACCAACTACGAGCAGTACTTC. It codes for CASTPGLSTNYEQYF.

This clone was seen ten or more times. The genes are TRBV28 and TRBJ1-5; D may be TRBD1 (5 bases). The germline V and J ends were trimmed by 3 bases and 0 bases, with 9 bases remaining between them. This CDR3 has 15 residues. CDR1 is MDHEN, CDR2 SYDVKM, per germline. The CDR3 region is CASSLGLLSNQPQHF. As DNA, the CDR3 is TGTGCCAGCAGTTTGGGACTGCTTAGCAATCAGCCCCAGCATTTT.

This clone was detected only once. The chain employs TRBV5-5 and TRBJ1-1; D is uncertain. CDR3 length: 14 residues. V shed 1 base and J shed 2 bases, with 9 bases lying between them. The V gene's germline CDR1 is SGHKS and CDR2 YYEKEE (reference sequence). CDR3 region: CASSLREINTEAFF. CDR3 nucleotides: TGTGCCAGCAGCTTGAGAGAGATAAACACTGAAGCTTTCTTT. The full variable domain, in which reference TRBV5-5 and TRBJ1-1 provide the parts outside the CDR3, is DAGVTQSPTHLIKTRGQQVTLRCSPISGHKSVSWYQQVLGQGPQFIFQYYEKEERGRGNFPDRFSARQFPNYSSELNVNALLLGDSALYLCASSLREINTEAFFGQGTRLTVV.

This clone has only one observation. The chain couples TRBV12-5 to TRBJ2-3, with a possible D match to TRBD1 (6 bases). Between the trimmed V and J ends, which lost 5 bases and 12 bases, there was a span of 15 bases. The germline V gene has CDR1 LGHNT and CDR2 FRNRAP. The CDR3 extends over 12 amino acids. The CDR3 region is CASGPGTNDQYF. In nucleotides, the CDR3 is TGTGCTAGTGGTCCTGGGACAAATGATCAGTATTTT.

This rearrangement joins TRBV5-1 to TRBJ1-2; weak D call: TRBD1 (5 bases). Deletions cut 0 bases from V and 6 bases from J, with 9 bases between. CDR1 is SGHRS and CDR2 is YFSETQ in the germline V gene. The CDR3 has 13 residues. Here the CDR3 DNA reads TGCGCCAGCAGCTTGGGCCAGGGAGATGGCTACACCTTC. This encodes CASSLGQGDGYTF.

The chain combines TRBV6-1 with TRBJ1-3; no firm D call. V was trimmed by 2 bases and J by 3 bases, leaving 2 bases between them. CDR3 length equals 12 residues. Germline CDR1 and CDR2: MNHNS and SASEGT. The DNA for the CDR3 is TGTGCCAGCAGTGAATTTGGAAACACCATATATTTT. Translated, it gives CASSEFGNTIYF.

This clone has a handful of counts. This chain connects TRBV5-1 to TRBJ1-1, with D unresolved. The germline V gene has CDR1 SGHRS and CDR2 YFSETQ. V was clipped by 0 bases and J by 1 base, with 10 bases between them. CDR3 length: 15 residues. The CDR3 DNA sequence: TGCGCCAGCAGCTTGGACGGAGGAGGGAACACTGAAGCTTTCTTT. Its protein product is CASSLDGGGNTEAFF.

The chain has TRBV29-1 and TRBJ1-1; D is possibly TRBD1 (5 bases). Germline assignment: CDR1 SQVTM and CDR2 ANQGSEA. V was pared by 7 bases and J by 1 base, with 10 bases between. CDR3 length: 12 residues. CDR3 nucleotides: TGCAGCGCCCTCGGGGGGAACACTGAAGCTTTCTTT. This codes for CSALGGNTEAFF.

The chain joins TRBV29-1 to TRBJ2-3; 7 bases map to TRBD1. Per germline, CDR1 SQVTM and CDR2 ANQGSEA. The trim removed 2 bases at V and 4 bases at J, leaving 0 bases unmatched. The CDR3 length is 12 residues. This chain's CDR3 is CSVETGADTQYF. The CDR3 DNA sequence: TGCAGCGTTGAAACAGGGGCAGATACGCAGTATTTT.

This CDR3 is CAQPDDGELFF. The CDR3, as DNA: TGTGCCCAACCAGATGACGGGGAGCTGTTTTTT. This chain connects TRBV18 to TRBJ2-2; D unclear. V lost 11 bases to trimming and J lost 7 bases, with 11 bases between them. This CDR3 spans 11 amino acids. Per the germline V gene, CDR1 is KGHSH and CDR2 is LQKENI.

The chain has TRBV11-3 and TRBJ2-1; 10 bases line up with TRBD2. After removal of 5 bases from V and 4 bases from J, the junction contained 5 bases not matched to a gene. This CDR3 comprises 15 residues. Per the germline V gene, CDR1 is SGHNT and CDR2 is YENEEA. The CDR3 coding sequence is TGTGCCAGCAGCCGCAGCGGGGGGGGATACAATGAGCAGTTCTTC. It codes for CASSRSGGGYNEQFF.

The rearrangement links TRBV4-3 to TRBJ2-3, with D perhaps matching TRBD1 (6 bases). CDR1 and CDR2 (germline): LGHNA, YSLEER. The V and J ends lost 0 bases and 3 bases respectively, with 10 bases between them. CDR3 size: 15 residues. CDR3 coding DNA: TGCGCCAGCAGCCAAGAACAGGGTGGGACAGATACGCAGTATTTT. Amino acid sequence: CASSQEQGGTDTQYF.

The chain is built from TRBV18 and TRBJ1-1; 7 nucleotides align to TRBD1. The junction had 9 bases not matched to a gene; V was cut back by 3 bases and J by 2 bases. Germline loops: CDR1 KGHSH, CDR2 LQKENI. The CDR3 length is 16 residues. The CDR3 nucleotides read TGTGCCAGCTCACCTGCGCGGACAGGCTCAAACACTGAAGCTTTCTTT. It is translated as CASSPARTGSNTEAFF.

The genes are TRBV19 and TRBJ2-1; D assignment may be TRBD1 or TRBD2 (5 bases each). Germline V gene lookup returns CDR1 LNHDA and CDR2 SQIVND (reference sequence). V lost 5 bases, J lost 3 bases, and 14 bases lay in between. The CDR3 sequence is 15 residues long. CDR3 bases: TGTGCCAGTAGTGAGTACCGGGGCATCTACAATGAGCAGTTCTTC. Translation: CASSEYRGIYNEQFF.

The chain combines TRBV7-8 with TRBJ1-2; D remains unclear. Trimming removed 5 bases at V and 8 bases at J, with 15 bases between. CDR1 and CDR2 from the germline V gene are SGHVS and FQNEAQ. There are 13 residues in the CDR3. CDR3 loop: CASSPGLLRGYTF. In DNA, the CDR3 is TGTGCCAGCAGCCCGGGGTTGCTGCGAGGCTACACCTTC.

The sample holds a few counts of this clone. The V call is TRBV7-3, the J call TRBJ2-7, with D tentatively TRBD1 (6 bases). Deletions cut 5 bases from V and 3 bases from J, with 20 bases between. CDR1 and CDR2 (germline): SGHTA, FQGTGA. This CDR3 has 16 residues. For the CDR3, the DNA is TGTGCCAGCAGCGAAGGACAGCTCAGTTGTTTCTACGAGCAGTACTTC. Its translation is CASSEGQLSCFYEQYF.

The rearrangement links TRBV2 to TRBJ1-6; no reliable D call. Germline V gene lookup returns CDR1 SNHLY and CDR2 FYNNEI. CDR3 length: 14 amino acids. V lost 5 bases, J lost 5 bases, and 10 bases lay in between. As DNA, the CDR3 is TGTGCCAGCAGTTTAGATCATCATAATTCACCCCTCCACTTT. As protein: CASSLDHHNSPLHF.